Below, one TCR beta chain is given with its context. What it binds is unknown. CDR1 is SGHRS and CDR2 is YFSETQ in the germline V gene. Between the trimmed V and J ends, which lost 0 bases and 2 bases, there was a span of 8 bases. CDR3 length equals 14 residues. This sample is drawn from a study of T cell responses to AZD1222 COVID-19 vaccine. Sequenced by immunoSEQ multiplex PCR; TCRdb stores in-frame clones only, minus some. The sample contains some 120,000 clones, around 84% of which appear only once. Pooling of second doses given at about 4 or about 12 weeks was done. Study-wide points: Increases in Spike-specific TCR breadth and depth were seen after two AZD1222 doses.

The TCR sequence derives from an adult who received the AZD1222 COVID-19 vaccine. Material: peripheral blood, obtained 28 days after the second AZD1222 dose. The chain uses TRBV5-1 and TRBJ2-5; D might be TRBD1 (5 bases). The DNA of the CDR3 is TGCGCCAGCAGCTTGGGGTCAGGGCAAGAGACCCAGTACTTC. Residues: CASSLGSGQETQYF.